These 32 T cell receptor beta chains were all obtained from the same sample, sequenced in a study of control samples from healthy donors and cancer patients. Sequencing used immunoSEQ multiplex PCR; TCRdb keeps in-frame clones, though not all of them. Of 84,000 or so clones listed, roughly nine tenths were seen once; the top ten hold roughly 14%. Sequenced input: blood. Source of these receptors: a man aged 25 to 40 in good health.

The chain couples TRBV4-3 to TRBJ1-1; 8 nucleotides match TRBD1. This CDR3 is 14 amino acids long. The J segment lost 8 bases and the V segment lost 0 bases, leaving 5 bases of the junction unmatched. The germline CDR1 and CDR2 sequences are LGHNA and YSLEER. The CDR3 bases are TGCGCCAGCAGCCAAGATCGCTCAGGGGGCGAAGCTTTCTTT. Translated: CASSQDRSGGEAFF.

For the CDR3, the DNA is TGTGCCAGCAGCTTTGACAGGGGAATATATTTT. Its protein product is CASSFDRGIYF. J is TRBJ1-3 and V is TRBV3-1 (or the pseudogene TRBV3-2); 8 positions agree with TRBD1. The CDR3 consists of 11 residues. J was trimmed by 13 bases and V by 5 bases; bases with no gene match: 4. Germline values: CDR1 LGHDT, CDR2 YNNKEL (reference sequence).

The J gene is TRBJ2-7, the V gene TRBV18; D unclear. V was pared by 6 bases and J by 5 bases, with 11 bases between. CDR3 length: 12 residues. Germline CDR1 KGHSH, CDR2 LQKENI. The CDR3 bases are TGTGCCAGCTCGAAAACGGTCGACGAGCAGTACTTC. The encoded protein is CASSKTVDEQYF.

V is TRBV11-1 and J is TRBJ2-5; D remains ambiguous. The CDR3 consists of 12 residues. V gave up 5 bases and J gave up 0 bases, with 4 bases separating them. CDR1 is SGHAT and CDR2 is FQDESV in the germline V gene (reference sequence). The CDR3, as DNA: TGTGCCAGCAGCGCGTACCAAGAGACCCAGTACTTC. Translation gives CASSAYQETQYF.

This chain links TRBV10-1 with TRBJ1-5; D not certain. In germline, CDR1 is WNHNN, CDR2 SYGVQD (reference sequence). V was pared by 3 bases and J by 9 bases, with 12 bases between. The CDR3 sequence is 13 residues long. The CDR3 nucleotides are TGCGCCAGCAGTGACGGCGGCCCGGGGCCCCAGCATTTT. It translates to CASSDGGPGPQHF.

This clone occurred once. The V and J genes are TRBV25-1 and TRBJ2-5; 7 bases agree with TRBD2. Looked up from germline, CDR1 is MGHDK and CDR2 is SYGVNS. The CDR3 sequence is 14 residues long. The V segment lost 4 bases and the J segment 5 bases; nucleotides outside the gene matches: 7. The CDR3 sequence is CASSGQGGLETQYF. The DNA for the CDR3 is TGTGCCAGCAGTGGCCAGGGAGGGTTGGAGACCCAGTACTTC.

The CDR3 DNA sequence: TGTGCCAGCAGTTTATCAGGGATCAGTTCACCCCTCCACTTT. Protein: CASSLSGISSPLHF. This chain connects TRBV27 to TRBJ1-6; D not resolved. CDR3 length: 14 residues. Germline loops: CDR1 MNHEY, CDR2 SMNVEV (reference sequence). The V end lost 0 bases, the J end lost 9 bases, and 9 bases lay between the germline ends.

The J gene is TRBJ2-3, the V gene TRBV11-2; D is ambiguous. The CDR3 has 15 residues. The germline CDR1 and CDR2 sequences are SGHAT and FQNNGV. V lost 5 bases, J lost 6 bases, and 18 bases lay in between. The CDR3 here is CASSPTLSPDDTQYF. The CDR3 DNA sequence: TGTGCCAGCAGCCCCACCTTGAGTCCCGACGATACGCAGTATTTT.

The chain recombines TRBV28 with TRBJ2-7; 8 nucleotides align to TRBD1. Looked up from germline, CDR1 is MDHEN and CDR2 is SYDVKM. The CDR3 contains 15 residues. V lost 2 bases, J lost 2 bases, and 5 bases stayed unmatched. The CDR3 sequence: CASSLGGTGPYEQYF. The CDR3 coding sequence is TGTGCCAGCAGTTTAGGTGGGACAGGTCCCTACGAGCAGTACTTC.

This chain joins TRBV27 and TRBJ2-5; D remains unclear. Germline assignment: CDR1 MNHEY and CDR2 SMNVEV (reference sequence). This CDR3 comprises 11 residues. Trimming cost V 8 bases and J 6 bases, with 10 bases left between them. The chain's CDR3 is CASATGQTQYF. The DNA of the CDR3 is TGTGCCAGCGCAACCGGGCAGACCCAGTACTTC.

V gene TRBV7-9 combines with J gene TRBJ2-3; TRBD1 agrees at 8 bases. The CDR3 has 15 amino acids. J lost 4 bases, V lost 6 bases, and 9 bases had no gene match. From germline, CDR1 is SEHNR and CDR2 FQNEAQ (reference sequence). Written as DNA, the CDR3 is TGTGCCAGCAGTCCCGCGGACAGGGATCCAGATACGCAGTATTTT. The encoded protein is CASSPADRDPDTQYF.

This clone was observed a single time. J is TRBJ1-2 and V is TRBV7-9, with 7 bases lining up with TRBD1. Germline values: CDR1 SEHNR, CDR2 FQNEAQ (reference sequence). J gave up 8 bases and V 0 bases, and 6 bases lay outside the gene matches. This CDR3 contains 14 residues. CDR3 nucleotide sequence: TGTGCCAGCAGCTTAGCGGACAGGTTTATCGGCTACACCTTC. It specifies CASSLADRFIGYTF. Full variable domain (missing parts from reference TRBV7-9 and TRBJ1-2): DTGVSQNPRHKITKRGQNVTFRCDPISEHNRLYWYRQTLGQGPEFLTYFQNEAQLEKSRLLSDRFSAERPKGSFSTLEIQRTEQGDSAMYLCASSLADRFIGYTFGSGTRLTVV.

This chain uses TRBV5-1 with TRBJ2-1; 13 bases match TRBD2. Germline V gene lookup returns CDR1 SGHRS and CDR2 YFSETQ. The ends lost 4 bases at V and 10 bases at J; junction bases unmatched: 8. The CDR3 spans 15 residues. The CDR3 protein is CASSGGTSGTSEQFF. Written as DNA, the CDR3 is TGCGCCAGCAGCGGCGGGACTAGCGGGACCTCCGAGCAGTTCTTC.

This chain joins TRBV3-1 (or the pseudogene TRBV3-2) and TRBJ2-5; D is unclear. CDR1 and CDR2 (germline): LGHDT, YNNKEL (reference sequence). This CDR3 is 15 amino acids long. The V and J ends lost 1 base and 0 bases respectively, with 9 bases between them. The CDR3 loop reads CASSQVRAYQETQYF. In DNA form, the CDR3 reads TGTGCCAGCAGCCAAGTACGGGCGTACCAAGAGACCCAGTACTTC.

This chain joins TRBV2 and TRBJ2-7, with 9 bases lining up with TRBD1. With V trimmed by 7 bases and J by 3 bases, 7 bases remained unmatched. The CDR3 sequence is 14 residues long. Germline V gives CDR1 SNHLY, CDR2 FYNNEI. This chain's CDR3 is CASTRDRVLYEQYF. As DNA, the CDR3 is TGTGCCAGCACCCGGGACAGGGTTCTCTACGAGCAGTACTTC. Looking up the rest from reference TRBV2 and TRBJ2-7 gives the full variable domain: EPEVTQTPSHQVTQMGQEVILRCVPISNHLYFYWYRQILGQKVEFLVSFYNNEISEKSEIFDDQFSVERPDGSNFTLKIRSTKLEDSAMYFCASTRDRVLYEQYFGPGTRLTVT.

The gene calls are TRBV6-4 and TRBJ2-1; D is tentatively TRBD1 or TRBD2 (5 bases each). The CDR3 is 16 amino acids. V dropped 6 bases and J dropped 7 bases, with 22 bases sitting between them. Germline-derived CDR1 and CDR2 are MRHNA and SNTAGT. DNA for the CDR3: TGTGCCAGCAGCAACCTGCCGAGACTGGGGGAAAATGAGCAGTTCTTC. Amino acids: CASSNLPRLGENEQFF.

V is TRBV5-6 and J is TRBJ2-7; D is possibly TRBD2 (5 bases). Germline lookup yields CDR1 SGHDT and CDR2 YYEEEE. The CDR3 covers 11 residues. The V end lost 0 bases, the J end lost 7 bases, and 5 bases lay between the germline ends. The CDR3 sequence is CASSLGGEQYF. In nucleotides, the CDR3 is TGTGCCAGCAGCTTGGGAGGGGAGCAGTACTTC. The full variable domain, its missing parts supplied by reference TRBV5-6 and TRBJ2-7, is DAGVTQSPTHLIKTRGQQVTLRCSPKSGHDTVSWYQQALGQGPQFIFQYYEEEERQRGNFPDRFSGHQFPNYSSELNVNALLLGDSALYLCASSLGGEQYFGPGTRLTVT.

The CDR3 region has the DNA TGTGCCAGCACCATAGCGGGGTACCAAGAGACCCAGTACTTC. Residues: CASTIAGYQETQYF. The rearrangement joins TRBV11-2 to TRBJ2-5; 8 nucleotides match TRBD2. The V gene's germline CDR1 is SGHAT and CDR2 FQNNGV. The trim removed 7 bases at V and 0 bases at J, leaving 4 bases unmatched. The CDR3 consists of 14 residues.

The rearrangement uses TRBV19 and TRBJ1-5; TRBD1 agrees at 8 bases. Trimming removed 2 bases from V and 5 bases from J; junction bases left unmatched: 14. CDR3 size: 18 residues. Germline V gives CDR1 LNHDA, CDR2 SQIVND (reference sequence). The CDR3 spells CASSIQRQGTLNHQPQHF. The CDR3 nucleotides read TGTGCCAGTAGTATACAAAGACAGGGGACCCTCAATCATCAGCCCCAGCATTTT.

The genes are TRBV6-5 and TRBJ1-5, with 7 bases fitting TRBD1. The germline V gene encodes CDR1 MNHEY and CDR2 SVGAGI. The CDR3 consists of 14 residues. V shed 10 bases and J 0 bases; nucleotides not matched to a gene: 6. Written as DNA, the CDR3 is TGTGCCACCGTGACAGGGACTAGCAATCAGCCCCAGCATTTT. Translating gives CATVTGTSNQPQHF.

The rearrangement joins TRBV9 to TRBJ1-1; D is uncertain. Germline CDR1 is SGDLS and CDR2 is YYNGEE. Trimming removed 4 bases at V and 1 base at J, with 8 bases between. The CDR3 has 13 residues. CDR3 protein: CASSPRGNTEAFF. The CDR3 DNA reads as TGTGCCAGCAGCCCCCGAGGGAACACTGAAGCTTTCTTT.

The rearrangement joins TRBV2 to TRBJ1-5; no definite D call. CDR1 and CDR2 from the germline V gene are SNHLY and FYNNEI. The CDR3 is 14 amino acids. The V end was cut by 6 bases, the J end by 6 bases, with 15 bases between. CDR3 protein: CASREQVEGQPQHF. DNA for the CDR3: TGTGCCAGCAGGGAGCAGGTAGAGGGTCAGCCCCAGCATTTT. Based on the CDR3 plus reference TRBV2 and TRBJ1-5, the full variable domain is EPEVTQTPSHQVTQMGQEVILRCVPISNHLYFYWYRQILGQKVEFLVSFYNNEISEKSEIFDDQFSVERPDGSNFTLKIRSTKLEDSAMYFCASREQVEGQPQHFGDGTRLSIL.

This clone appeared a single time. This rearrangement joins TRBV10-3 to TRBJ1-1, with a tentative D call TRBD1 (5 bases). Germline V gives CDR1 ENHRY, CDR2 SYGVKD. The CDR3 has 15 amino acids. V was shortened by 7 bases and J by 0 bases, with 15 bases between the two germline ends. CDR3 nucleotides: TGTGCCATCACCCCCTTGAGGGACTTGAACACTGAAGCTTTCTTT. Protein product: CAITPLRDLNTEAFF.

The V and J genes are TRBV18 and TRBJ1-1; D call uncertain. CDR1 KGHSH and CDR2 LQKENI come from the germline V gene. Between the trimmed V and J ends, which lost 1 base and 4 bases, there was a span of 7 bases. The CDR3 covers 13 residues. Here the CDR3 DNA reads TGTGCCAGCTCACCACAGGGTCGCACTGAAGCTTTCTTT. Residues: CASSPQGRTEAFF.

The V and J genes are TRBV7-3 and TRBJ2-1, with 7 bases identical to TRBD2. CDR1 and CDR2 (germline): SGHTA, FQGTGA. V shed 4 bases and J 5 bases; nucleotides not matched to a gene: 5. This CDR3 is built from 14 residues. Here the CDR3 reads CASSSSSGNNEQFF. In nucleotides, the CDR3 is TGTGCCAGCAGCTCCTCTAGCGGAAACAATGAGCAGTTCTTC.

The chain has TRBV5-1 and TRBJ2-2; D tentatively fits TRBD1 or TRBD2 (5 bases each). This CDR3 is built from 15 residues. V was cut by 4 bases and J by 0 bases, with 10 bases left in between. CDR1 and CDR2 from the germline V gene are SGHRS and YFSETQ. Written as DNA, the CDR3 is TGCGCCAGCAGCGGGGACGGCTCGAACACCGGGGAGCTGTTTTTT. It codes for CASSGDGSNTGELFF.

The chain couples TRBV5-3 to TRBJ2-5, with D possibly called TRBD1 or TRBD2 (5 bases each). TRBV5-3 is reported as an ORF; its role is uncertain. The CDR3 has 18 amino acids. V was trimmed by 4 bases and J by 5 bases, leaving 27 bases between them. The DNA for the CDR3 is TGTGCCAGAAGCCCTCGAGGGACCCCTAGCCCTTTTTGCGAGACCCAGTACTTC. This translates into CARSPRGTPSPFCETQYF.

The chain joins TRBV24-1 to TRBJ2-3; D ambiguous. CDR1 is KGHDR and CDR2 is SFDVKD in the germline V gene. V lost 4 bases to trimming and J lost 6 bases, with 16 bases between them. The length of the CDR3 is 15 residues. The CDR3 region is CATSDPMDRPDTQYF. In nucleotides, the CDR3 is TGTGCCACCAGTGACCCTATGGACCGTCCCGATACGCAGTATTTT.

J is TRBJ2-1 and V is TRBV27, with D tentatively TRBD1 or TRBD2 (5 bases each). The length of the CDR3 is 16 residues. CDR1 MNHEY and CDR2 SMNVEV come from the germline V gene (reference sequence). V dropped 5 bases and J dropped 5 bases, with 19 bases sitting between them. The CDR3 DNA reads TGTGCCAGCAGTCCCTCGGGACGAGCGCCGAACAATGAGCAGTTCTTC. As protein: CASSPSGRAPNNEQFF.

The chain links TRBV7-2 to TRBJ2-7; perhaps TRBD2 as D (5 bases). Per germline, CDR1 SGHTA and CDR2 FQGNSA. This CDR3 contains 13 residues. Trimming cost V 4 bases and J 7 bases, with 14 bases left between them. The CDR3 sequence is CASSSSGSREQYF. CDR3 in DNA: TGTGCCAGCAGCTCCTCGGGGTCGCGAGAGCAGTACTTC.

The chain carries TRBV10-3 and TRBJ1-2; D unresolved. The CDR3 runs to 15 residues. Per the germline V gene, CDR1 is ENHRY and CDR2 is SYGVKD. The ends were cut back, 2 bases at V and 8 bases at J, with 18 bases in the middle. The CDR3 region is CAISEKTTDRSGYTF. The CDR3 coding sequence is TGTGCCATCAGTGAGAAGACGACGGACCGCTCGGGCTACACCTTC.

This rearrangement joins TRBV14 to TRBJ1-4; D remains unclear. There are 13 residues in the CDR3. Germline V lookup: CDR1 SGHDN, CDR2 FVKESK. The germline V and J ends were trimmed by 0 bases and 11 bases, with 10 bases remaining between them. The DNA for the CDR3 is TGTGCCAGCAGCCAAGATTTGGGCGCTAAACTGTTTTTT. The encoded protein is CASSQDLGAKLFF.